The next 2 T cell receptor beta chains were all read from a single sample in a study of blood T cell repertoires in COVID-19. Only in-frame clones appear in the TCRdb table, and some are missing; sequencing was by immunoSEQ multiplex PCR. This sample has some 40,000 clones, with roughly 80% found just once. What was sequenced was peripheral blood. The receptors originated from a man aged 50 to 60 with active or convalescent COVID-19.

This clone was picked up one time. This chain links TRBV27 with TRBJ1-2, with unresolved D. V was cut by 6 bases and J by 5 bases, with 16 bases left in between. Germline V lookup: CDR1 MNHEY, CDR2 SMNVEV (reference sequence). The CDR3 is 14 amino acids. DNA for the CDR3: TGTGCCAGCAGCCGTGAGAGTCGGGGATATGGCTACACCTTC. Translation gives CASSRESRGYGYTF.

The chain employs TRBV11-2 and TRBJ1-1; TRBD1 agrees at 7 bases. V trimming: 4 bases; J trimming: 5 bases; junction bases outside the gene matches: 4. The CDR3 loop spans 13 amino acids. In germline, CDR1 is SGHAT, CDR2 FQNNGV. The CDR3 reads CASSWDSRTEAFF. The CDR3 DNA reads TGTGCCAGCAGCTGGGACAGTCGGACTGAAGCTTTCTTT. The full variable domain, its missing parts supplied by reference TRBV11-2 and TRBJ1-1, is EAGVAQSPRYKIIEKRQSVAFWCNPISGHATLYWYQQILGQGPKLLIQFQNNGVVDDSQLPKDRFSAERLKGVDSTLKIQPAKLEDSAVYLCASSWDSRTEAFFGQGTRLTVV.